The clone carrying this T cell receptor (beta chain) appeared once. This entry is derived from a study of blood T cell repertoires in COVID-19. Study overall: Acute-phase and convalescent COVID-19 samples originated in the United States, Italy and Spain. The cDNA or gDNA used as material had been derived from T cells, B-cell-depleted T cells, or PBMCs.

Germline loops: CDR1 SGHVS, CDR2 FQNEAQ. CDR3 length: 14 amino acids. V lost 4 bases, J lost 7 bases, and 14 bases lay in between. In the original analysis: Reference gene primer amplification gave nucleated cell count estimates. Sequencing used immunoSEQ multiplex PCR; TCRdb keeps in-frame clones, though not all of them. The V and J calls and clone size were taken over from that table, and D and trimming were inferred from the DNA. This sample has under 250,000 clones, with around 88% found just once. The sequence was obtained from a middle-aged man with active or convalescent COVID-19. Sequencing was done on a sample of peripheral blood. The chain has TRBV7-8 and TRBJ2-1; D gene uncertain. In nucleotides, the CDR3 is TGTGCCAGCAGCTCCCCAGGTGCTTCAAATGAGCAGTTCTTC. It is translated as CASSSPGASNEQFF.